This is a list of T cell receptor beta chains from one sample in a study of response to subunit inactivated influenza vaccine. Using its own MiXCR run on the RT-PCR reads, TCRdb lists one record per CDR3 protein. Here the sample spans 450,000 to 550,000 distinct CDR3 sequences, over 25% being singletons. The material sequenced was CD4+ T cells sorted from PBMCs, taken less than 6 days after vaccination. These receptor sequences come from a man aged 50-59 years who received an inactivated influenza vaccine. CDR3s include the opening cysteine and the closing phenylalanine or tryptophan. The D gene is left open where the match is weak. Size tells how often a clone was seen (once, few, many) or the class of an expanded clone, and some rows leave it out.

D | size | J | V | CDR3 | DNA
. | few | TRBJ1-1 | TRBV5-4 | CASSLGSTRDTEAFF | TGTGCCAGCAGCTTGGGGTCGACTAGGGACACTGAAGCTTTCTTT
. | . | TRBJ2-3 | TRBV6-5 | CASSYIQGSTDTQYF | TGTGCCAGCAGTTACATCCAGGGAAGCACAGATACGCAGTATTTT
. | few | TRBJ2-2 | TRBV20-1 | CSALGPLNTGELFF | TGCAGTGCCCTGGGACCGCTTAACACCGGGGAGCTGTTTTTT
TRBD2 | . | TRBJ2-5 | TRBV7-9 | CASSSPEPGRGTQYF | TGTGCCAGCAGCTCCCCGGAGCCAGGGAGGGGGACCCAGTACTTC
. | few | TRBJ2-7 | TRBV4-2 | CASSQDLERTSEQYF | TGTGCCAGCAGCCAAGATCTGGAGAGAACCAGCGAGCAGTACTTC
. | few | TRBJ1-4 | TRBV9 | CASSVDGRDEKLFF | TGTGCCAGCAGCGTAGACGGACGGGATGAAAAACTGTTTTTT
. | few | TRBJ2-7 | TRBV6-2/TRBV6-3 | CASSYLGRGEQYF | TGTGCCAGCAGTTACCTGGGCAGAGGCGAGCAGTACTTC
. | . | TRBJ2-2 | TRBV20-1 | CSARDGGRNTGELFF | TGCAGTGCTAGAGATGGTGGAAGGAACACCGGGGAGCTGTTTTTT
. | many | TRBJ1-1 | TRBV25-1 | CASSEEGPVTEAFF | TGTGCCAGCAGTGAGGAGGGGCCGGTCACTGAAGCTTTCTTT
TRBD2 | few | TRBJ2-7 | TRBV29-1 | CSAELASGSQEQYF | TGCAGCGCCGAGCTGGCTAGCGGGAGCCAAGAGCAGTACTTC
TRBD1 | once | TRBJ2-2 | TRBV5-1 | CASSGPGGANTGELFF | TGCGCCAGCAGCGGACCAGGGGGCGCGAACACCGGGGAGCTGTTTTTT
. | . | TRBJ2-7 | TRBV7-2 | CASSQLTREQYF | TGTGCCAGCAGCCAACTCACACGAGAACAGTACTTC